This TCR beta chain was sequenced during a study of post-analysis software for immune sequencing data (dated by TCRdb to about 2015). Study-wide context: Recorded disease courses included relapsing-remitting, secondary progressive and progressive-relapsing multiple sclerosis, with some patients lacking subtype annotation. A subset of samples was prepared in parallel using single-end sample barcoding, then pooled and co-amplified after Illumina adapter ligation. The patient repertoires were compared against approximately ten previously published healthy control repertoires obtained from donors aged about 6 to 25 years. What the study reported, not specific to this receptor: Patients showed significantly higher frequencies than controls for a handful of TRBV segments, among them TRBV5-6, TRBV5-1 and TRBV20-1. The multiple sclerosis patient group was slightly younger than the control group. Normalized Chao1 diversity was significantly lower in multiple sclerosis patients than controls, suggesting substantial peripheral T-cell clonal expansion. Direct clustering with F measure revealed strong co-clustering of samples prepared in the same batch, which led to a batch-effect correction.

To demonstrate the VDJtools post-analysis software, TCR beta repertoires were profiled from the peripheral blood of about 13 young patients with multiple sclerosis. The multiple sclerosis patients were children and adolescents ranging in age from roughly 6 to 15 years. Concerning this clonotype itself: Its antigen is currently not known. Base-call qualities are not available, and no considerably larger clone is one nucleotide away.

The library was generated by PCR. Sequencing was performed on an Illumina HiSeq 2500. To reduce PCR and sequencing biases, unique molecular identifiers were incorporated into the TCR beta cDNA libraries. Roughly 0.5 million cDNA molecules were obtained per 1 to 10 million input T cells, so each molecule approximated one T cell. The patient libraries were prepared and sequenced using the same protocol as the earlier healthy control dataset. Within a given batch, samples were prepared together, multiplexed and sequenced on the same HiSeq lane. The authors' pipeline ran thus. MIGEC was used to process the raw barcoded reads, and molecular identifier groups with only a single read were discarded before consensus assembly and CDR3 extraction. VDJtools was used for post-analysis of the clonotype tables, and diversity was normalized by down-sampling every dataset to the size of the smallest sample. To correct batch-related cross-sample contamination, repertoire overlap clustering matched CDR3 amino acid sequences but not nucleotide sequences. The public reads were run again by TCRdb, first through fastp at Q25 and then through MiXCR, and only productive beta chains were kept. Rows are combined by CDR3 protein, so each entry shows the most common genes and DNA. TCRdb's processing, not the study's, gives the V and J calls here. The sample data list about 760,000 distinct CDR3 sequences, and roughly 27% of these were observed just once. The ten biggest clones cover approximately 0.55% of the sample.

Trimming removed 5 bases from V and 8 bases from J; the gene matches leave 11 bases unexplained. There are 15 amino acids in the CDR3, from cysteine to phenylalanine inclusive. CDR3 DNA is the only sequence kept; it has 45 bases, read in frame from the first base. The rearrangement joined TRBV12-3 or TRBV12-4 to TRBJ1-4, with 7 middle bases fitting TRBD1. The receptor's source is a girl under 18 with multiple sclerosis. Sequenced material: blood. The CDR3 is CASSPSGTAGEKLFF. The nucleotides are TGTGCCAGCAGTCCGTCCGGGACAGCGGGGGAAAAACTGTTTTTT.